These T cell receptor beta chains were read from a single sample in a study of OX40 agonist ivuxolimab in advanced cancers. The table came from immunoSEQ multiplex PCR; TCRdb's copy has only in-frame clones and leaves some out. The profile shows about 90,000 clones, 91% of them singletons. The sample here was CD4+ or CD8+ T cells sorted from blood, taken in a trial of the OX40 agonist ivuxolimab. These TCRs come from an adult with an advanced solid tumor such as melanoma, head and neck, liver or kidney cancer. Each CDR3 is given with its conserved first and last residue. The order of the fields is V gene, D gene, clone size, J gene, CDR3 protein, CDR3 DNA. A D gene is named only where the DNA matches it firmly. Size is omitted from some rows. Given values are once, few, many or a class for expanded clones.

>TRBV28|TRBD1|-|TRBJ1-5
CASRGQGASNQPQHF
TGTGCCAGCAGGGGACAGGGGGCTAGCAATCAGCCCCAGCATTTT
>TRBV30|-|-|TRBJ1-5
CAWSWQVNQPQHF
TGTGCCTGGAGTTGGCAGGTAAATCAGCCCCAGCATTTT
>TRBV7-8|TRBD2|-|TRBJ2-3
CASSFRLAGGRDTQYF
TGTGCCAGCAGCTTCAGACTAGCGGGAGGAAGAGATACGCAGTATTTT
>TRBV30|TRBD1|-|TRBJ1-1
CAWSIGTGLEAFF
TGTGCCTGGAGTATAGGGACAGGCCTTGAAGCTTTCTTT
>TRBV9|TRBD1|once|TRBJ2-7
CASSVGSGGSYEQYF
TGTGCCAGCAGCGTAGGTTCAGGGGGCAGCTACGAGCAGTACTTC
>TRBV27|-|-|TRBJ2-2
CASSRTNGELFF
TGTGCCAGCAGCCGGACTAACGGGGAGCTGTTTTTT
>TRBV4-2|-|-|TRBJ2-7
CASSQDSEQYF
TGTGCCAGCAGCCAAGATTCCGAGCAGTACTTC
>TRBV27|-|-|TRBJ1-1
CASSSGAPRSEAFF
TGTGCCAGCAGTTCGGGGGCACCGCGGTCGGAAGCTTTCTTT
>TRBV20-1|-|-|TRBJ1-2
CSARPNLGYTF
TGCAGTGCTAGACCGAATCTTGGCTACACCTTC
>TRBV25-1|-|-|TRBJ1-6
CASRRGVNSPLHF
TGTGCCAGCAGGAGGGGGGTAAATTCACCCCTCCACTTT
>TRBV11-2|-|-|TRBJ2-3
CASSLFGLVVDTQYF
TGTGCCAGCAGCCTCTTCGGGCTAGTGGTAGATACGCAGTATTTT
>TRBV2|TRBD2|few|TRBJ2-1
CASTGTSVPYNEQFF
TGTGCCAGCACCGGGACTAGCGTTCCCTACAATGAGCAGTTCTTC
>TRBV6-1|TRBD2|-|TRBJ2-5
CASSEFTSGWLAQYF
TGTGCCAGCAGTGAGTTTACTAGCGGGTGGCTGGCCCAGTACTTC
>TRBV25-1|TRBD1|-|TRBJ2-5
CASSVLGQGYGETQYF
TGTGCCAGCAGTGTTCTGGGACAGGGTTATGGAGAGACCCAGTACTTC
>TRBV11-3|-|-|TRBJ2-1
CASSGWYNEQFF
TGTGCCAGCAGCGGCTGGTACAATGAGCAGTTCTTC
>TRBV6-5|-|-|TRBJ1-1
CASSPRTFLEAFF
TGTGCCAGCAGTCCGCGAACCTTTCTTGAAGCTTTCTTT
>TRBV5-1|TRBD1|-|TRBJ1-1
CASSFTTGGTEAFF
TGCGCCAGCAGCTTTACGACAGGGGGCACTGAAGCTTTCTTT
>TRBV29-1|TRBD2|-|TRBJ2-1
CSIETSGPYNEQFF
TGCAGCATTGAGACTAGCGGACCGTACAATGAGCAGTTCTTC
>TRBV29-1|-|-|TRBJ2-3
CSASKGRGQYF
TGCAGCGCGTCAAAAGGGCGCGGGCAGTATTTT
>TRBV7-3|TRBD1|-|TRBJ1-2
CASSPGQGIYGYTF
TGTGCCAGCAGCCCGGGACAGGGGATATATGGCTACACCTTC
>TRBV6-5|-|-|TRBJ1-1
CASSYGVDTEAFF
TGTGCCAGCAGTTACGGTGTCGACACTGAAGCTTTCTTT
>TRBV11-2|-|-|TRBJ1-1
CASSLSRGDTEAFF
TGTGCCAGCAGCTTATCCCGGGGGGACACTGAAGCTTTCTTT
>TRBV6-6|-|-|TRBJ1-2
CASSYPGALSSYGYTF
TGTGCCAGCAGTTATCCAGGGGCGCTCTCCTCCTATGGCTACACCTTC
>TRBV6-1|TRBD1|-|TRBJ2-7
CASGRLVGQVYEQYF
TGTGCCAGCGGACGCCTTGTAGGACAGGTCTACGAGCAGTACTTC
>TRBV6-6|-|once|TRBJ1-5
CASSYRSGEEPQHF
TGTGCCAGCAGTTACAGATCGGGAGAGGAGCCCCAGCATTTT
>TRBV6-1|TRBD1|-|TRBJ2-1
CASSDIQGRSYNEQFF
TGTGCCAGCAGTGACATACAGGGGCGCTCCTACAATGAGCAGTTCTTC
>TRBV18|TRBD1|-|TRBJ2-7
CASSPMDRDGEQYF
TGTGCCAGCTCACCAATGGACAGGGACGGCGAGCAGTACTTC
>TRBV19|TRBD2|-|TRBJ2-1
CASSITSLIAGGHYNEQFF
TGTGCCAGTAGTATAACCTCCCTCATCGCGGGAGGGCACTACAATGAGCAGTTCTTC
>TRBV6-1|-|-|TRBJ2-7
CASSEYEQYF
TGTGCCAGCAGTGAATACGAGCAGTACTTC
>TRBV7-4|TRBD2|-|TRBJ2-7
CASSLATGLAASSYEQYF
TGTGCCAGCAGCTTAGCTACGGGACTAGCGGCTAGCTCCTACGAGCAGTACTTC